This T cell receptor (beta chain) was documented in a study of OX40 agonist ivuxolimab in advanced cancers. Study as a whole: Administration of intravenous ivuxolimab to patients occurred every 2 weeks at 0.01 to 10 mg/kg.

Of note for this clone: Its antigen remains unidentified.

TCRdb keeps only in-frame clones here, not all; method: immunoSEQ multiplex PCR. The table shows under 70,000 clones, with roughly nine tenths occurring only once. The study's findings and limits: Expanded clones belonging to CD8+ T cells outnumbered, on average, those of CD4+. Normalized T-cell clonal expansion was also low in a subset of nonresponders. Still undetermined is the antigen specificity of the expanded peripheral T cells.

The CDR3 contains 15 residues. Looked up from germline, CDR1 is SGHVS and CDR2 is FQNEAQ. Germline trimming cut 5 bases from V and 3 bases from J; bases unmatched to any gene: 9. This sequence was found in an adult with an advanced solid tumor such as melanoma, head and neck, liver or kidney cancer. The chain employs TRBV7-8 and TRBJ2-7; 8 nucleotides agree with TRBD1. The source was CD4+ or CD8+ T cells sorted from blood, collected in a trial of the OX40 agonist ivuxolimab. The CDR3 DNA is TGTGCCAGCAGCCGAATCTCCGGACAGGGCTACGAGCAGTACTTC. The encoded protein is CASSRISGQGYEQYF.